This is a list of T cell receptor beta chains from one sample in a study of graft-versus-host responses after intestinal transplantation. Assay used: immunoSEQ multiplex PCR; TCRdb lists only in-frame clones, some missing. This sample has approximately 97,000 clones, with roughly 91% found just once. These receptors lack a known antigen. Material: unstimulated CD4+ T cells sorted from spleen or lymph node cells, obtained before transplant. The receptors derive from a human donor who was the organ donor for an intestinal transplant. Each CDR3 is given with its conserved first and last residue. Each record gives: D gene, V gene, CDR3 length, J gene, clone size, CDR3 DNA, CDR3 protein. A D gene is named only where the DNA matches it firmly. Some rows have no size entry. The others give once, few or many, or a class for an expanded clone.

>.|TRBV9|14|TRBJ2-7|.
TGTGCCAGCAGCGTAGTTGCGGGGGCTAACGAGCAGTACTTC
CASSVVAGANEQYF
>.|TRBV19|13|TRBJ1-1|.
TGTGCCAGTAGTATAGACAGGGATGATGAAGCTTTCTTT
CASSIDRDDEAFF
>.|TRBV25-1|15|TRBJ1-6|.
TGTGCCAGCAGTCCTCCTCAGGGTCGTCATTCACCCCTCCACTTT
CASSPPQGRHSPLHF
>.|TRBV7-2|15|TRBJ2-1|once
TGTGCCAGCAGCTTAGAGGCGGGCAAAAACAATGAGCAGTTCTTC
CASSLEAGKNNEQFF
>TRBD1|TRBV6-6|16|TRBJ1-6|.
TGTGCCAGCAGTTTTTACGGGACAGGCGATAATTCACCCCTCCACTTT
CASSFYGTGDNSPLHF
>TRBD1|TRBV4-3|17|TRBJ1-2|.
TGCGCCAGCAGCGAAACCCATGGGGGGACAGATAACTATGGCTACACCTTC
CASSETHGGTDNYGYTF
>.|TRBV6-5|14|TRBJ1-6|once
TGTGCCAGCAGACCCGGGACTGTCACCTCACCCCTCCACTTT
CASRPGTVTSPLHF
>TRBD1|TRBV7-2|18|TRBJ2-1|.
TGTGCCAGCAGCCATACGCCCCCGGACAGGGGGGTCTACAATGAGCAGTTCTTC
CASSHTPPDRGVYNEQFF
>.|TRBV11-2|17|TRBJ1-6|.
TGTGCCAGCAGCACCCCGGCGGGCAGCTCCTATAATTCACCCCTCCACTTT
CASSTPAGSSYNSPLHF
>TRBD1|TRBV11-2|14|TRBJ1-6|.
TGTGCCAGCAGCTTGAACAGGGGGACTTCACCCCTCCACTTT
CASSLNRGTSPLHF
>TRBD1|TRBV9|15|TRBJ2-3|.
TGTGCCAGCAGCCCTAGACAGGGAAGCACAGATACGCAGTATTTT
CASSPRQGSTDTQYF
>.|TRBV6-5|14|TRBJ1-1|.
TGTGCCAGCAGTGCTCCAGGTATGAACACTGAAGCTTTCTTT
CASSAPGMNTEAFF
>TRBD2|TRBV11-2|18|TRBJ2-3|.
TGTGCCAGCAGCTCGTCTAGCGGGGGGGCGAGGGGCCCAGATACGCAGTATTTT
CASSSSSGGARGPDTQYF
>TRBD1|TRBV4-1|16|TRBJ2-1|.
TGCGCCAGCAGCCAAGATAGGACAGGGTTCTACAATGAGCAGTTCTTC
CASSQDRTGFYNEQFF
>TRBD2|TRBV7-6|16|TRBJ2-2|.
TGTGCCAGCAGCCCAGGAGCGGGGGGCAACACCGGGGAGCTGTTTTTT
CASSPGAGGNTGELFF
>TRBD1|TRBV2|14|TRBJ2-7|.
TGTGCCAGCAGTGTTAGGACAGGGACCTACGAGCAGTACTTC
CASSVRTGTYEQYF
>.|TRBV4-1|20|TRBJ1-4|.
TGCGCCAGCAGCCAAGATCGAGGGCAGTCGGTGATGCCAACTAATGAAAAACTGTTTTTT
CASSQDRGQSVMPTNEKLFF
>TRBD1|TRBV6-1|15|TRBJ2-7|.
TGTGCCAGCAGGGAACAGGGGGCTCGGGCCTACGAGCAGTACTTC
CASREQGARAYEQYF
>TRBD1|TRBV28|15|TRBJ2-7|.
TGTGCCAGCAGTCCACCAGGGGGTTTCTCCTACGAGCAGTACTTC
CASSPPGGFSYEQYF
>TRBD1|TRBV7-2|16|TRBJ1-6|.
TGTGCCAGCAGCTTAAGGCTCACAGGGGCGGGTTCACCCCTCCACTTT
CASSLRLTGAGSPLHF
>TRBD2|TRBV15|15|TRBJ2-7|.
TGTGCCACCAGCAGATCTAGCGGGGGGGGGCACGAGCAGTACTTC
CATSRSSGGGHEQYF
>TRBD2|TRBV27|17|TRBJ2-4|once
TGTGCCAGCAGTTCCCGGGGACTAGCGGGGGGACTGGAAGTTCAGTACTTC
CASSSRGLAGGLEVQYF
>.|TRBV19|14|TRBJ1-5|once
TGTGCCAGTAGTGTACAGGGAGGCAATCAGCCCCAGCATTTT
CASSVQGGNQPQHF
>TRBD1|TRBV9|15|TRBJ1-2|.
TGTGCCAGCAGCGGGGGGGACAGGGGTAACTATGGCTACACCTTC
CASSGGDRGNYGYTF
>.|TRBV29-1|11|TRBJ1-2|.
TGCAGCGAAGGGGGGGCCTATGGCTACACCTTC
CSEGGAYGYTF
>TRBD1|TRBV11-2|14|TRBJ1-2|.
TGTGCCAGCAGCTTAGGTCAGGGGGCGGCTGGCTACACCTTC
CASSLGQGAAGYTF
>TRBD2|TRBV4-1|17|TRBJ2-1|.
TGCGCCAGCAGCCAAGCCCCAGCGGGGGGCCGTTACAATGAGCAGTTCTTC
CASSQAPAGGRYNEQFF
>TRBD1|TRBV5-4|16|TRBJ2-5|.
TGTGCCAGCAGCGGTAGGAACAGGGGCCTCGGTGAGACCCAGTACTTC
CASSGRNRGLGETQYF
>TRBD1|TRBV5-4|13|TRBJ1-2|.
TGTGCCAGCAGCTGGGGACAGGATTATGGCTACACCTTC
CASSWGQDYGYTF
>.|TRBV7-9|14|TRBJ2-5|.
TGTGCCAGCAGCTTAGGACAGTACCAAGAGACCCAGTACTTC
CASSLGQYQETQYF
>.|TRBV19|11|TRBJ2-7|.
TGTGCCAGTACGACGGGGTCGACCACCTACTTC
CASTTGSTTYF
>.|TRBV9|12|TRBJ1-2|.
TGTGCCAGCAGCGTAGCAGGGATTGGCTACACCTTC
CASSVAGIGYTF
>TRBD1|TRBV7-9|13|TRBJ1-2|few
TGTGCCAGCAGCTACCGGGACAGCCATGGCTACACCTTC
CASSYRDSHGYTF
>.|TRBV19|14|TRBJ2-7|.
TGTGCCAGTAGTATGTGGACAAACTCCTACGAGCAGTACTTC
CASSMWTNSYEQYF
>.|TRBV27|15|TRBJ1-2|.
TGTGCCAGCAGTTTAACATTTGGGCTGACCTATGGCTACACCTTC
CASSLTFGLTYGYTF
>.|TRBV7-2|15|TRBJ2-3|.
TGTGCCAGCAGCTTAGGTCAGAGGCTCACAGATACGCAGTATTTT
CASSLGQRLTDTQYF
>TRBD2|TRBV10-3|17|TRBJ2-1|.
TGTGCCATCAGCCCAGAAGGGCTAGCGGGGGGTTGGGGTGAGCAGTTCTTC
CAISPEGLAGGWGEQFF
>TRBD2|TRBV7-2|15|TRBJ2-7|.
TGTGCCAGCAGCTTTAGCGGGGGTTCGGGCTACGAGCAGTACTTC
CASSFSGGSGYEQYF
>.|TRBV5-1|13|TRBJ2-3|.
TGCGCCAGCAGCCTAGTTCCTCTAGATACGCAGTATTTT
CASSLVPLDTQYF
>.|TRBV19|17|TRBJ1-5|.
TGTGCCAGTAGTATATATCGGACTTCCCAAAGCAATCAGCCCCAGCATTTT
CASSIYRTSQSNQPQHF